This TCR beta chain was sequenced during a study of cytomegalovirus exposure and HLA in healthy donors. Study-wide background: Unique TCR beta sequences numbering some 110 million came from some 200 million T cells in an earlier analysis. Study observations and caveats: Most of the CMV-associated TCR beta chains (in a later analysis) appeared to be HLA-restricted. Analyses of presence and absence presupposed an approximately uniform sequencing depth across donors. TRBV6-2, TRBV6-3 and some other V segments were excluded as indistinguishable.

Germline CDR1 and CDR2: MDHEN and SYDVKM. Deletions cut 7 bases from V and 2 bases from J, with 6 bases between. This CDR3 is built from 12 residues. Researchers ran the PCR with 60 Vbeta and 13 Jbeta primers. Produced via immunoSEQ multiplex PCR; TCRdb's table is partial and in-frame only. The sample lists approximately 130,000 clones, around 77% occurring once. A note on this clone: As yet, its antigen is unknown.

This clonotype was sampled from a man in his forties or fifties in good health and CMV-seronegative. The chain links TRBV28 to TRBJ1-3; D gene uncertain. Sequencing was done on a sample of PBMCs. CDR3 sequence (DNA): TGTGCCAGCACATCAGCTGGAAACACCATATATTTT. Its protein product is CASTSAGNTIYF.